This entry describes one T cell receptor (beta chain). These data are taken from a study of CD8 T cells in Susac syndrome. RNA totalling roughly 0.45 to 1 ug underwent reverse transcription with random hexamers. TCRdb used MiXCR to reprocess the immunoSEQ multiplex PCR reads, holding one entry per CDR3 protein. There are approximately 190,000 distinct CDR3 sequences in the sample; approximately 95% occur only once, and around 0.096% lies in the top ten. CD8+ and CD4+ T cells taken from blood had their TCR beta sequenced. FACS was used to enrich TEMRA cells, whereas the CD8+ and CD4+ T cells were obtained by negative isolation. The CDR3 has 13 amino acids. The germline V and J ends were trimmed by 5 bases and 9 bases, with 14 bases remaining between them. Germline loops: CDR1 SGHAT, CDR2 FQDESV (reference sequence).

This receptor was obtained from a human donor in good health. V is TRBV11-1 and J is TRBJ2-1, with D possibly called TRBD1 or TRBD2 (5 bases each). Sequenced: CD4+ T cells from PBMCs. CDR3 in amino acids: CASSRGERREQFF. CDR3 bases: TGTGCCAGCAGCCGAGGGGAGCGGCGTGAGCAGTTCTTC.